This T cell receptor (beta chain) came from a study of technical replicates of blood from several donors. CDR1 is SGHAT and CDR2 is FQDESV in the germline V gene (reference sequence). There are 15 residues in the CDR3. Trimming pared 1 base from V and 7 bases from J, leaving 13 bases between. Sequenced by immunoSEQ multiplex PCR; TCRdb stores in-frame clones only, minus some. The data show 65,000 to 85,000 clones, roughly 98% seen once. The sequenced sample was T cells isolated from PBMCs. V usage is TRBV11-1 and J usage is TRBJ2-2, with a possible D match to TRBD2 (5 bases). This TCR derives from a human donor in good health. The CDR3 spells CASSLVTGSHGELFF. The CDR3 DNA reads TGTGCCAGCAGCTTAGTAACGGGGAGTCACGGGGAGCTGTTTTTT.